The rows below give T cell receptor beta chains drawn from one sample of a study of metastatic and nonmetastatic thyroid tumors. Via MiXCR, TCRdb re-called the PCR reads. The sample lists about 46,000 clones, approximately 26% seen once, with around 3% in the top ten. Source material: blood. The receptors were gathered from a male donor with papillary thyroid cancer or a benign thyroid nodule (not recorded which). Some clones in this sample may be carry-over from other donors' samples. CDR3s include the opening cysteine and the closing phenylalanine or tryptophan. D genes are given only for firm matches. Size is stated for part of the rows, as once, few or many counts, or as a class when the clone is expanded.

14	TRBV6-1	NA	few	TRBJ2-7	CASSEYRGAGEQYF	TGTGCCAGCAGTGAATATAGAGGGGCGGGCGAGCAGTACTTC
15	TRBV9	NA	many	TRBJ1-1	CASSPRGGVNTEAFF	TGTGCCAGCAGCCCTAGAGGGGGAGTCAACACTGAAGCTTTCTTT
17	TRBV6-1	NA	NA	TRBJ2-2	CASSRFGTGSNTGELFF	NA
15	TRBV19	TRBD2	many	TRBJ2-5	CASRGGGRARETQYF	TGTGCCAGTAGGGGGGGCGGGAGGGCCCGGGAGACCCAGTACTTC
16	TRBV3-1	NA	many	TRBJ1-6	CASSQELDGRNSPLHF	TGTGCCAGCAGCCAAGAGTTGGACGGAAGAAATTCACCCCTCCACTTT
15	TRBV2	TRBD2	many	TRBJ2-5	CASSVAGLAGETQYF	TGTGCCAGCAGTGTAGCGGGGCTAGCGGGGGAGACCCAGTACTTC
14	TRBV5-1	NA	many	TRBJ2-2	CASSPGTNTGELFF	TGCGCCAGCAGCCCAGGGACTAACACCGGGGAGCTGTTTTTT
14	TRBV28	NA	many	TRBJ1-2	CASSSGFWGYGYTF	TGTGCCAGCAGTTCCGGGTTTTGGGGCTATGGCTACACCTTC
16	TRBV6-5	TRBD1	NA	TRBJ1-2	CASSYSTGVGTYGYTF	TGTGCCAGCAGTTACTCGACAGGGGTAGGAACCTATGGCTACACCTTC
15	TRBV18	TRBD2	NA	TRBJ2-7	CASSPRASGSDEQYF	TGTGCCAGCTCACCTAGGGCCAGCGGGAGCGACGAGCAGTACTTC
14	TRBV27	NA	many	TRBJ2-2	CASSPDRSTGELFF	TGTGCCAGCAGTCCAGACAGGAGCACCGGGGAGCTGTTTTTT
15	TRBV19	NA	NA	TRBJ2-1	CDSSSPGLTAQGQFF	TGTGACAGTAGTTCCCCTGGACTAACGGCCCAGGGGCAGTTCTTC
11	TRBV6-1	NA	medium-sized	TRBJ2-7	CASSPSDEQYF	TGTGCCAGCAGCCCCTCGGACGAGCAGTACTTC
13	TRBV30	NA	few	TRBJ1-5	CAWSLSSNQPQHF	TGTGCCTGGAGTTTGAGTAGCAATCAGCCCCAGCATTTT
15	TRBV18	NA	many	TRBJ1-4	CASSPKTVSNEKLFF	TGTGCCAGCTCACCAAAGACAGTTAGTAATGAAAAACTGTTTTTT
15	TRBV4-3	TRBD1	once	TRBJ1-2	CASSQETGTNYGYTF	TGCGCCAGCAGCCAAGAGACAGGGACTAACTATGGCTACACCTTC
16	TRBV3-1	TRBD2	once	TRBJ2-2	CASSHETSGNTGELFF	TGTGCCAGCAGCCACGAGACTAGCGGGAACACCGGGGAGCTGTTTTTT
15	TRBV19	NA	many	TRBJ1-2	CASTGVDTPSHGYTF	TGTGCCAGTACCGGAGTTGATACCCCTAGTCATGGCTACACCTTC